Here is one T cell receptor beta chain with its context. The method was immunoSEQ multiplex PCR; TCRdb's version includes in-frame clones alone and lacks a portion of them. This sample has about 80,000 clones, with about 85% found just once. Trimming stripped 6 bases from V and 4 bases from J, with 15 bases between. From germline, CDR1 is SGHAT and CDR2 FQNNGV. The CDR3 loop spans 14 amino acids. This sample was included in a study of blood T cell repertoires in COVID-19. The chain carries TRBV11-2 and TRBJ2-5, with D perhaps TRBD2 (5 bases). This clonotype originated in a man in his sixties with active or convalescent COVID-19. The specimen sequenced was peripheral blood. CDR3 protein: CASSHLRRTETQYF. DNA of the CDR3: TGTGCCAGCAGTCACCTACGGAGGACAGAGACCCAGTACTTC.